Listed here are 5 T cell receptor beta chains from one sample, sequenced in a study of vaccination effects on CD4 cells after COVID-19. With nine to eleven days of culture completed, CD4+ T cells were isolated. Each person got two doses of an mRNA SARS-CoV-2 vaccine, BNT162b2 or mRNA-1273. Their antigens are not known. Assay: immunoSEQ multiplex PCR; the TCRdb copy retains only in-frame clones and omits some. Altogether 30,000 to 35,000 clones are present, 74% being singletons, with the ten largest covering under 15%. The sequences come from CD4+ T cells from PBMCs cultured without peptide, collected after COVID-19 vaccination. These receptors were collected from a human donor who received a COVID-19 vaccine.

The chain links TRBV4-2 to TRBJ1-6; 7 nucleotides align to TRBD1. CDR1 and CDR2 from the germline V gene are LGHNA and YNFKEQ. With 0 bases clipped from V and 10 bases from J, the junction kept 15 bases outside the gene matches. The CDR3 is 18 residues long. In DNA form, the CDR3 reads TGTGCCAGCAGCCAAGAAGGGGGCAGGGCGTTTTCCGGATCACCCCTCCACTTT. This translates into CASSQEGGRAFSGSPLHF.

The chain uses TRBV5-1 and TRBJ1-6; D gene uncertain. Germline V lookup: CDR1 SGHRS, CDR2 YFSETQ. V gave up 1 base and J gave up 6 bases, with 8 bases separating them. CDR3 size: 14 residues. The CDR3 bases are TGCGCCAGCAGCTTGAGTACAGTTAATTCACCCCTCCACTTT. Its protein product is CASSLSTVNSPLHF.

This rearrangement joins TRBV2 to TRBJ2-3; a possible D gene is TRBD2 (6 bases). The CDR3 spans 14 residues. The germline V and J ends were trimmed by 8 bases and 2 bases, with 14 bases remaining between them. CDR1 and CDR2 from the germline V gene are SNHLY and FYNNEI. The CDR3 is CASLRWGDTDTQYF. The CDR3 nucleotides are TGTGCCAGCCTCCGGTGGGGGGACACAGATACGCAGTATTTT.

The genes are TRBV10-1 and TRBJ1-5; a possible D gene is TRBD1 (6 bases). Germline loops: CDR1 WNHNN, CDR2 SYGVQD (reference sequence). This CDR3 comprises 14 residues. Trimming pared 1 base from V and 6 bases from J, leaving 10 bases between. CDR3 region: CASSECGGCQPQHF. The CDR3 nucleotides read TGCGCCAGCAGTGAGTGCGGGGGCTGTCAGCCCCAGCATTTT.

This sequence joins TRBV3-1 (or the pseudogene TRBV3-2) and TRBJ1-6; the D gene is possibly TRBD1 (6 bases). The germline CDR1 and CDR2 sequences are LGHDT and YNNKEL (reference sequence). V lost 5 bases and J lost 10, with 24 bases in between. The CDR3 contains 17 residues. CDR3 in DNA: TGTGCCAGCAGCGACGAACAGGGCTTGTTCCTGAGATCACCCCTCCACTTT. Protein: CASSDEQGLFLRSPLHF.